This record looks at one TCR beta chain sequence and its context. The sample belongs to a study of control samples from healthy donors and cancer patients. The table came from immunoSEQ multiplex PCR; TCRdb's copy has only in-frame clones and leaves some out. The table records approximately 110,000 clones, approximately 90% of them present only once. CDR1 SEHNR and CDR2 FQNEAQ come from the germline V gene (reference sequence). Deletions cut 6 bases from V and 9 bases from J, with 20 bases between. The CDR3 runs 14 residues. The sequenced sample consisted of blood. The chain couples TRBV7-9 to TRBJ1-1; the D gene is possibly TRBD1 (5 bases). The source of this sequence is a woman under 30 in good health. DNA of the CDR3: TGTGCCAGCAGTTCGGGACTCTCAGCGGAAAAAGCTTTCTTT. This encodes CASSSGLSAEKAFF.